These 17 T cell receptor beta chains originate from one sample sequenced in a study of blood T cell repertoires in COVID-19. Clones were sequenced by immunoSEQ multiplex PCR, and TCRdb holds only the in-frame ones, with some missing. The data show almost 250,000 clones, roughly 83% seen once. The specimen was peripheral blood. The receptors stem from a woman older than 75 with COVID-19, enrolled during active disease.

The genes are TRBV18 and TRBJ1-1, with 11 bases fitting TRBD1. The CDR3 runs to 16 residues. Germline trimming cut 4 bases from V and 7 bases from J; bases unmatched to any gene: 11. Germline V gives CDR1 KGHSH, CDR2 LQKENI. In DNA form, the CDR3 reads TGTGCCAGCTCACTGACCGGGACAGGGGGTGTGAGTGAAGCTTTCTTT. This translates into CASSLTGTGGVSEAFF.

V and J are TRBV28 and TRBJ2-1; maybe TRBD2 (7 bases). The germline V and J ends were trimmed by 7 bases and 4 bases, with 17 bases remaining between them. CDR1 MDHEN and CDR2 SYDVKM come from the germline V gene. The CDR3 contains 15 residues. As DNA, the CDR3 is TGTGCCAGCACCCCCGGGGGGCGCGGTTACAATGAGCAGTTCTTC. It specifies CASTPGGRGYNEQFF.

The V and J genes are TRBV6-6 and TRBJ2-5; D is perhaps TRBD2 (5 bases). Germline-derived CDR1 and CDR2 are MNHNY and SVGAGI (reference sequence). This CDR3 has 15 amino acids. Trimming removed 6 bases from V and 2 bases from J, with 16 bases in between. CDR3 nucleotides: TGTGCCAGCAGCTCTCCTGGACCGGGACAAGAGACCCAGTACTTC. It translates to CASSSPGPGQETQYF.

This clone has just one count. The chain recombines TRBV10-3 with TRBJ2-6, with 11 positions matching TRBD2. Germline-derived CDR1 and CDR2 are ENHRY and SYGVKD. The CDR3 extends over 18 amino acids. After removal of 4 bases from V and 0 bases from J, the junction contained 5 bases not matched to a gene. The DNA of the CDR3 is TGTGCCATCAGTGCCGGACTAGCGGGTTCCTCTGGGGCCAACGTCCTGACTTTC. This sequence encodes CAISAGLAGSSGANVLTF.

This sequence joins TRBV3-1 (or the pseudogene TRBV3-2) and TRBJ1-2; 7 bases map to TRBD1. There are 16 residues in the CDR3. V was pared by 1 base and J by 0 bases, with 5 bases of the junction left unmatched. CDR1 is LGHDT, CDR2 YNNKEL, per germline (reference sequence). The CDR3 protein is CASSQGWDRANYGYTF. In nucleotides, the CDR3 is TGTGCCAGCAGCCAAGGATGGGACAGAGCTAACTATGGCTACACCTTC.

This rearrangement joins TRBV6-6 to TRBJ1-5, with D possibly matching TRBD1 (6 bases). The CDR3 consists of 13 residues. V lost 5 bases and J lost 6, with 11 bases in between. The germline gives CDR1 MNHNY, CDR2 SVGAGI (reference sequence). DNA for the CDR3: TGTGCCAGCAGTAACAGGGAGGGTCAGCCCCAGCATTTT. It encodes CASSNREGQPQHF.

The genes are TRBV28 and TRBJ1-2; 8 bases map to TRBD1. The CDR3 is 12 amino acids. CDR1 and CDR2 (germline): MDHEN, SYDVKM. With 9 bases clipped from V and 6 bases from J, the junction kept 6 bases outside the gene matches. CDR3 protein: CASQQGDHGYTF. The CDR3 bases are TGTGCCAGTCAACAGGGGGACCATGGCTACACCTTC.

J is TRBJ2-2 and V is TRBV11-3; 10 positions agree with TRBD1. The germline V gene has CDR1 SGHNT and CDR2 YENEEA. V lost 4 bases and J lost 6; bases outside the gene matches: 5. The CDR3 sequence is 15 residues long. In nucleotides, the CDR3 is TGTGCCAGCAGCTCCGGGACAGGGGCGCCCGGGGAGCTGTTTTTT. Protein: CASSSGTGAPGELFF. Looking up the rest from reference TRBV11-3 and TRBJ2-2 gives the full variable domain: EAGVVQSPRYKIIEKKQPVAFWCNPISGHNTLYWYLQNLGQGPELLIRYENEEAVDDSQLPKDRFSAERLKGVDSTLKIQPAELGDSAVYLCASSSGTGAPGELFFGEGSRLTVL.

J is TRBJ1-5 and V is TRBV7-8, with a possible D match to TRBD1 (5 bases). V dropped 4 bases and J dropped 1 base, with 17 bases sitting between them. CDR3 size: 17 residues. Germline V gene lookup returns CDR1 SGHVS and CDR2 FQNEAQ. The CDR3 sequence: CASSWSGGRGSNQPQHF. CDR3 nucleotides: TGTGCCAGCAGCTGGAGTGGGGGGAGGGGCAGCAATCAGCCCCAGCATTTT.

This chain uses TRBV6-5 with TRBJ1-5; 7 nucleotides align to TRBD1. The germline CDR1 and CDR2 sequences are MNHEY and SVGAGI. V gave up 7 bases and J gave up 3 bases; unmatched junction bases: 9. The CDR3 contains 15 residues. CDR3 amino acids: CASIVGTANNQPQHF. The CDR3 DNA reads TGTGCCAGCATTGTAGGGACAGCAAACAATCAGCCCCAGCATTTT.

The V and J genes are TRBV6-1 and TRBJ1-5; perhaps TRBD1 as D (6 bases). CDR1 and CDR2 (germline): MNHNS, SASEGT. Trimming took off 2 bases at V and 4 bases at J, with 9 bases between the two ends. This CDR3 region has 14 residues. The CDR3 DNA is TGTGCCAGCAGTGAAAACACAGGGAATCAGCCCCAGCATTTT. It encodes CASSENTGNQPQHF.

This CDR3 is CASTPATGGYGYTF. As DNA, the CDR3 is TGTGCCAGCACCCCGGCGACAGGGGGATATGGCTACACCTTC. This chain joins TRBV6-5 and TRBJ1-2; 9 bases are a match to TRBD1. V was pared by 7 bases and J by 5 bases, with 8 bases of the junction left unmatched. The CDR3 sequence is 14 residues long. CDR1 MNHEY and CDR2 SVGAGI come from the germline V gene.

The V and J genes are TRBV11-1 and TRBJ1-1; possible D gene TRBD1, 5 bases. The CDR3 runs 15 residues. Germline CDR1 reads SGHAT; CDR2 reads FQDESV (reference sequence). V lost 1 base to trimming and J lost 2 bases, with 11 bases between them. This CDR3 is CASSLGGGKNTEAFF. Here the CDR3 DNA reads TGTGCCAGCAGCTTAGGGGGCGGGAAAAACACTGAAGCTTTCTTT.

This clone came up once. This chain uses TRBV3-1 (or the pseudogene TRBV3-2) with TRBJ2-1; TRBD1 matches at 11 bases. The CDR3 totals 14 residues. Germline-derived CDR1 and CDR2 are LGHDT and YNNKEL (reference sequence). V dropped 4 bases and J dropped 8; count of bases not matched to a gene: 4. CDR3 protein: CASSLGQGAHEQFF. The DNA for the CDR3 is TGTGCCAGCAGCCTTGGACAGGGGGCTCATGAGCAGTTCTTC.

This clone was observed a single time. The chain carries TRBV9 and TRBJ1-3; no clear D. V was cut by 3 bases and J by 4 bases, with 14 bases left in between. Germline CDR1 and CDR2: SGDLS and YYNGEE. This CDR3 has 15 residues. DNA of the CDR3: TGTGCCAGCAGCGGTAATTGGGGAGGAGGAAACACCATATATTTT. This translates into CASSGNWGGGNTIYF.

V and J are TRBV3-1 (or the pseudogene TRBV3-2) and TRBJ1-1; D possibly corresponds to TRBD1 (5 bases). The CDR3 loop spans 15 amino acids. The germline gives CDR1 LGHDT, CDR2 YNNKEL (reference sequence). V was trimmed by 2 bases and J by 3 bases, leaving 13 bases between them. This CDR3 is CASSQKSKGDTEAFF. In DNA form, the CDR3 reads TGTGCCAGCAGCCAAAAAAGTAAAGGGGACACTGAAGCTTTCTTT.

This chain joins TRBV10-3 and TRBJ1-5; D is unclear. Germline loops: CDR1 ENHRY, CDR2 SYGVKD. The CDR3 totals 16 residues. V dropped 3 bases and J dropped 2 bases, with 14 bases sitting between them. The CDR3: CAISEVEGRGNQPQHF. As DNA, the CDR3 is TGTGCCATCAGTGAAGTCGAGGGTCGGGGCAATCAGCCCCAGCATTTT.